The 8 T cell receptor beta chains in this list originate from one sample, sequenced in a study of monozygotic twins with inflammatory bowel disease. TCRdb processed the 5' RACE reads again and assigns one entry to each CDR3 protein, with no DNA. This table lists 190,000 or so distinct CDR3 sequences. Sequencing was carried out using blood. The receptors derive from a human donor with ulcerative colitis or Crohn's disease, or a healthy co-twin of an affected twin (not recorded which).

V and J are TRBV6-6 and TRBJ2-1; TCRdb reports TRBD1, a call that lacks DNA to check it against. This CDR3 contains 14 residues. CDR1 MNHNY and CDR2 SVGAGI come from the germline V gene (reference sequence). The CDR3 is CASSWGTGNNEQFF.

The CDR3 reads CSALSSGTDTQYF. This chain uses TRBV20-1 with TRBJ2-3; TCRdb's D gene call, TRBD2, goes unchecked for lack of DNA. Germline CDR1 is DFQATT and CDR2 is SNEGSKA (reference sequence). This CDR3 region has 13 residues.

The chain links TRBV4-2 to TRBJ2-2. Looked up from germline, CDR1 is LGHNA and CDR2 is YNFKEQ. The CDR3 consists of 12 residues. The CDR3 loop is CASSQVAGELFF.

V and J are TRBV5-1 and TRBJ2-1; the D gene TCRdb calls, TRBD1, cannot be checked with no DNA. This CDR3 has 14 residues. CDR1 SGHRS and CDR2 YFSETQ come from the germline V gene. CDR3: CASSRGRPYNEQFF.

J is TRBJ2-3 and V is TRBV5-1. Germline V CDR1 and CDR2: SGHRS, YFSETQ. The CDR3 is made up of 14 amino acids. The CDR3 sequence is CASSLVRAPDTQYF.

The V and J genes are TRBV19 and TRBJ1-1; without DNA, the TCRdb call of TRBD1 cannot be checked. The CDR3 runs 15 residues. In germline, CDR1 is LNHDA, CDR2 SQIVND (reference sequence). The CDR3 loop reads CASSFTLGGITEAFF.

J is TRBJ1-5 and V is TRBV19. Germline values: CDR1 LNHDA, CDR2 SQIVND (reference sequence). This CDR3 is 14 amino acids long. CDR3 protein: CASSIAGSNQPQHF.

The chain uses TRBV7-2 and TRBJ1-2; checking the TCRdb D call of TRBD1 is not possible without DNA. The germline CDR1 and CDR2 sequences are SGHTA and FQGNSA. This CDR3 comprises 16 residues. This chain's CDR3 is CASSLAPQGAIYGYTF.